One sample yielded the 7 T cell receptor beta chains listed below, sequenced in a study of T cell responses to AZD1222 COVID-19 vaccine. Data came from immunoSEQ multiplex PCR; TCRdb stores just in-frame clones and leaves some out. The table has over 150,000 clones, about 93% seen once; the top ten hold under 1.1%. The specimen comprised peripheral blood, sampled 28 days after the second dose of the MenACWY control vaccine. The origin of the receptors is an adult who received the MenACWY meningococcal vaccine as a control.

This rearrangement joins TRBV5-8 to TRBJ2-7; no firm D call. Trimming stripped 2 bases from V and 3 bases from J, with 12 bases between. This CDR3 region has 14 residues. Germline-derived CDR1 and CDR2 are SGHTS and YDEGEE. The CDR3 loop reads CASSLFTESYEQYF. In DNA form, the CDR3 reads TGTGCCAGCAGCTTATTTACGGAGAGCTACGAGCAGTACTTC.

The chain couples TRBV12-3 or TRBV12-4 to TRBJ1-2; a possible D gene is TRBD1 (5 bases). The germline V and J ends were trimmed by 1 base and 7 bases, with 7 bases remaining between them. The CDR3 runs to 12 residues. For the CDR3, the DNA is TGTGCCAGCAGTTTAGTCCAGGGTGGCTACACCTTC. It is translated as CASSLVQGGYTF.

This clone was detected only once. V is TRBV30 and J is TRBJ1-6; D is unclear. This CDR3 comprises 12 residues. The germline V gene encodes CDR1 GTSNPN and CDR2 SVGIG (reference sequence). The CDR3: CANGRNNSPLHF. The DNA of the CDR3 is TGTGCAAACGGACGAAATAATTCACCCCTCCACTTT.

The rearrangement joins TRBV2 to TRBJ1-6, with TRBD1 identical over 8 bases. The CDR3 spans 16 residues. Germline values: CDR1 SNHLY, CDR2 FYNNEI. Germline trimming cut 5 bases from V and 5 bases from J; bases unmatched to any gene: 8. CDR3 sequence (DNA): TGTGCCAGCAGTTCCCCCGGACAGGGTCATAATTCACCCCTCCACTTT. Protein: CASSSPGQGHNSPLHF.

The chain couples TRBV13 to TRBJ1-1; tentatively, D is TRBD1 (6 bases). The length of the CDR3 is 13 residues. Trimming cost V 5 bases and J 10 bases, with 17 bases left between them. The germline CDR1 and CDR2 sequences are PRHDT and FYEKMQ (reference sequence). CDR3 bases: TGTGCCAGCAGCGACCGGGACAAATGGGGAGCTTTCTTT. Its translation: CASSDRDKWGAFF.

The chain combines TRBV11-2 with TRBJ1-6; D remains ambiguous. The CDR3 is made up of 13 amino acids. V was trimmed by 5 bases and J by 7 bases, leaving 9 bases between them. CDR1 is SGHAT and CDR2 is FQNNGV in the germline V gene. The CDR3 loop is CASSPASNSPLHF. CDR3 coding DNA: TGTGCCAGCAGCCCAGCGTCGAATTCACCCCTCCACTTT.

This chain uses TRBV28 with TRBJ1-4, with TRBD1 matching over 9 bases. Germline V gene sequence: CDR1 MDHEN, CDR2 SYDVKM. CDR3 size: 15 residues. After removal of 4 bases from V and 5 bases from J, the junction contained 5 bases not matched to a gene. In DNA, the CDR3 is TGTGCCAGCAGTTCCCCCGGGACAGGGAATGAAAAACTGTTTTTT. Translating gives CASSSPGTGNEKLFF. The whole variable domain, remainder taken from reference TRBV28 and TRBJ1-4, is DVKVTQSSRYLVKRTGEKVFLECVQDMDHENMFWYRQDPGLGLRLIYFSYDVKMKEKGDIPEGYSVSREKKERFSLILESASTNQTSMYLCASSSPGTGNEKLFFGSGTQLSVL.